Each of the 11 T cell receptor beta chains below was sequenced from the same sample in a study of cytomegalovirus exposure and HLA in healthy donors (dated by TCRdb to 2017 to 2019). The protocol used for the library was the immunoSEQ multiplex PCR assay. A mixture of 60 forward primers for TCR Vbeta segments and 13 reverse primers for TCR Jbeta segments was used in the multiplex PCR. Entries here come from immuneACCESS through TCRdb and include only in-frame sequences with V and J called. Some clones fail to appear in such tables; in the studies checked, an unresolved V gene covers under half of the shortfall, and the cause of the remainder is unknown. For this sample, the table gives around 100,000 clones. Together, the top ten hold around 7% of the sample. Sequenced: PBMCs. These receptors were collected from a man aged 35-49 years in good health and CMV-seropositive.

The chain recombines TRBV6-5 with TRBJ1-3; D not certain. V lost 0 bases and J 2 bases, leaving 11 bases between the germline ends. Germline V CDR1 and CDR2: MNHEY, SVGAGI. This CDR3 comprises 16 residues. The CDR3 loop reads CASSYSSGRPGNTIYF. In DNA form, the CDR3 reads TGTGCCAGCAGTTACTCGAGCGGCAGGCCTGGAAACACCATATATTTT.

The chain combines TRBV7-8 with TRBJ1-5; D call uncertain. CDR1 is SGHVS and CDR2 is FQNEAQ in the germline V gene. V was clipped by 6 bases and J by 0 bases, with 9 bases between them. This CDR3 region has 14 residues. The CDR3 coding sequence is TGTGCCAGCAGTCCCCGGGGTAGCAATCAGCCCCAGCATTTT. It specifies CASSPRGSNQPQHF.

The J gene is TRBJ2-2, the V gene TRBV29-1; 8 bases match TRBD1. The CDR3 contains 15 residues. V lost 5 bases, J lost 0 bases, and 5 bases stayed unmatched. Germline V gene sequence: CDR1 SQVTM, CDR2 ANQGSEA. The CDR3, as DNA: TGCAGCGTTCTGACAGGGGAAGCGAACACCGGGGAGCTGTTTTTT. This codes for CSVLTGEANTGELFF.

V and J are TRBV7-9 and TRBJ2-7; TRBD2 might be the D (5 bases). Germline values: CDR1 SEHNR, CDR2 FQNEAQ (reference sequence). V lost 2 bases and J 4 bases, leaving 15 bases between the germline ends. This CDR3 region has 15 residues. The CDR3 protein is CASSLLRAGRYEQYF. The CDR3 DNA sequence: TGTGCCAGCAGCTTATTGAGGGCCGGGCGGTACGAGCAGTACTTC.

This chain connects TRBV5-1 to TRBJ2-2, with D possibly matching TRBD2 (5 bases). The V end lost 0 bases, the J end lost 4 bases, and 7 bases lay between the germline ends. Germline V gene lookup returns CDR1 SGHRS and CDR2 YFSETQ. The CDR3 is 14 residues long. CDR3 amino acids: CASSLGEFTGELFF. For the CDR3, the DNA is TGCGCCAGCAGCTTGGGGGAGTTCACCGGGGAGCTGTTTTTT.

This sequence joins TRBV5-5 and TRBJ2-1; possibly TRBD2 for D (5 bases). Trimming cost V 2 bases and J 10 bases, with 13 bases left between them. The CDR3 is 13 residues long. Germline values: CDR1 SGHKS, CDR2 YYEKEE (reference sequence). Written as DNA, the CDR3 is TGTGCCAGCAGCTTATGGCTAGCATACGAGCAGTTCTTC. Translation: CASSLWLAYEQFF. The full variable domain, completed using reference TRBV5-5 and TRBJ2-1, is DAGVTQSPTHLIKTRGQQVTLRCSPISGHKSVSWYQQVLGQGPQFIFQYYEKEERGRGNFPDRFSARQFPNYSSELNVNALLLGDSALYLCASSLWLAYEQFFGPGTRLTVL.

The chain recombines TRBV27 with TRBJ1-5, with D maybe TRBD1 (6 bases). The germline V gene has CDR1 MNHEY and CDR2 SMNVEV (reference sequence). V lost 6 bases and J lost 3, with 12 bases in between. This CDR3 is 14 amino acids long. CDR3 sequence: CASSAQGNNQPQHF. The CDR3 nucleotides are TGTGCCAGCAGCGCACAGGGTAACAATCAGCCCCAGCATTTT.

V gene TRBV9 combines with J gene TRBJ2-3, with TRBD2 matching over 10 bases. The CDR3 consists of 16 residues. Germline V gene sequence: CDR1 SGDLS, CDR2 YYNGEE. V lost 0 bases to trimming and J lost 2 bases; unmatched junction nucleotides: 3. The chain's CDR3 is CASSVETSGFTDTQYF. CDR3 coding DNA: TGTGCCAGCAGCGTAGAGACTAGCGGGTTCACAGATACGCAGTATTTT.

The chain recombines TRBV5-4 with TRBJ1-2; D uncertain. This CDR3 region has 13 residues. Germline lookup yields CDR1 SGHNT and CDR2 YYREEE (reference sequence). V shed 4 bases and J shed 3 bases, with 10 bases lying between them. This CDR3 reads CASSVERDYGYTF. For the CDR3, the DNA is TGTGCCAGCAGCGTTGAGAGGGACTATGGCTACACCTTC.

The rearrangement joins TRBV6-6 to TRBJ2-7; 7 bases are shared with TRBD2. Germline V gene data show CDR1 as MNHNY and CDR2 as SVGAGI (reference sequence). The J segment lost 5 bases and the V segment lost 7 bases, leaving 14 bases of the junction unmatched. The CDR3 length is 15 residues. CDR3 loop: CASTPRRGGRDEQYF. CDR3 sequence (DNA): TGTGCCAGCACCCCACGACGGGGAGGGCGAGACGAGCAGTACTTC.

The genes are TRBV9 and TRBJ2-1, with a tentative D call TRBD2 (5 bases). The germline CDR1 and CDR2 sequences are SGDLS and YYNGEE. The CDR3 is 15 residues long. Trimming took off 0 bases at V and 6 bases at J, with 13 bases between the two ends. The DNA of the CDR3 is TGTGCCAGCAGCGTAGTAACGGGAACCCCCAATGAGCAGTTCTTC. This codes for CASSVVTGTPNEQFF.